The rows below give T cell receptor beta chains drawn from one sample of a study of blood T cells in healthy people across ages. TCRdb re-derived calls from the 5' RACE reads in MiXCR, one entry per CDR3 protein. Of about 830,000 distinct CDR3 sequences listed, about 59% are singletons. The sequencing input was blood. These receptors came from a young man in good health. Both conserved end residues are part of each CDR3. The D gene is left open where the match is weak. Only part of the rows carry a size: once, few, many, or a class if the clone is expanded.

cdr3_length	clone_size	v_call	j_call	d_call	cdr3_aa	cdr3_nt
15	-	TRBV30	TRBJ2-1	TRBD2	CAWSVSGGSYNEQFF	TGTGCCTGGAGTGTTAGCGGGGGCTCCTACAATGAGCAGTTCTTC
14	-	TRBV30	TRBJ2-1	TRBD2	CAWGAGLADNEQFF	TGTGCCTGGGGCGCAGGGCTAGCGGACAATGAGCAGTTCTTC
13	-	TRBV7-3	TRBJ1-2	-	CASSQSGGYGYTF	TGTGCCAGCAGCCAATCGGGGGGCTATGGCTACACCTTC
16	-	TRBV5-1	TRBJ2-7	-	CASSLDLARVSYEQYF	TGCGCCAGCAGCTTGGATTTGGCCAGGGTCTCCTACGAGCAGTACTTC
13	few	TRBV14	TRBJ2-7	TRBD1	CASSQPGGYEQYF	TGTGCCAGCAGCCAGCCAGGGGGCTACGAGCAGTACTTC
14	-	TRBV29-1	TRBJ2-1	-	CSAVGLHSYNEQFF	TGCAGCGCTGTGGGTCTCCACTCCTACAATGAGCAGTTCTTC
13	-	TRBV9	TRBJ1-2	TRBD1	CASSPPTGRGYTF	TGTGCCAGCAGCCCCCCGACAGGGAGAGGCTACACCTTC
15	-	TRBV27	TRBJ2-1	-	CASSFGEESPYEQFF	TGTGCCAGCAGTTTTGGGGAAGAGAGCCCCTACGAGCAGTTCTTC
14	few	TRBV6-2/TRBV6-3	TRBJ2-1	TRBD2	CASSYLGGYNEQFF	TGTGCCAGCAGTTACCTCGGGGGGTACAATGAGCAGTTCTTC
15	once	TRBV7-9	TRBJ2-3	-	CASTDNLDHGDTQYF	TGTGCCAGCACCGACAATTTAGATCACGGCGATACGCAGTATTTT
14	few	TRBV7-8	TRBJ2-1	TRBD1	CASTPRGRYNEQFF	TGTGCCAGCACCCCAAGGGGGCGGTACAATGAGCAGTTCTTC
12	-	TRBV30	TRBJ2-7	TRBD1	CACTRTGYEQYF	TGTGCCTGCACCAGGACAGGCTACGAGCAGTACTTC
14	-	TRBV20-1	TRBJ2-1	-	CSASPLGPYNEQFF	TGCAGTGCCAGTCCGTTGGGGCCGTACAATGAGCAGTTCTTC
15	-	TRBV7-2	TRBJ1-5	-	CASSFTGNQGQPQHF	TGTGCCAGCAGCTTCACCGGGAACCAAGGGCAGCCCCAGCATTTT
16	-	TRBV7-2	TRBJ2-1	-	CASSARGTGVHNEQFF	TGTGCCAGCAGCGCTCGAGGCACTGGAGTGCACAATGAGCAGTTCTTC
14	-	TRBV7-9	TRBJ2-4	-	CASSLGGTVREQYF	TGTGCCAGCAGCTTAGGAGGGACGGTGAGAGAGCAGTACTTC
10	few	TRBV12-3/TRBV12-4	TRBJ2-1	-	CASSDVEQFF	TGTGCCAGCAGTGACGTTGAGCAGTTCTTC